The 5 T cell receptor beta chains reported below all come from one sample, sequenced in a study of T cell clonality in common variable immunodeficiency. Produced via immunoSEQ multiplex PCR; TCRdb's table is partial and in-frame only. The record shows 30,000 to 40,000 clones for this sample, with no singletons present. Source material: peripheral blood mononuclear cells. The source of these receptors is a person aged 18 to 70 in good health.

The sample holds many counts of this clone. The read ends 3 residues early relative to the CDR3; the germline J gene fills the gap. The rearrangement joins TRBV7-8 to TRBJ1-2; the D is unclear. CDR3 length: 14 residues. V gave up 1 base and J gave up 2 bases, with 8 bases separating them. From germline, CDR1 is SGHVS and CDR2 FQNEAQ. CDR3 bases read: TGTGCCAGCAGCTTAGGGCAGGCGAACTATGGC. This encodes CASSLGQANYG. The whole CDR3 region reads CASSLGQANYGYTF.

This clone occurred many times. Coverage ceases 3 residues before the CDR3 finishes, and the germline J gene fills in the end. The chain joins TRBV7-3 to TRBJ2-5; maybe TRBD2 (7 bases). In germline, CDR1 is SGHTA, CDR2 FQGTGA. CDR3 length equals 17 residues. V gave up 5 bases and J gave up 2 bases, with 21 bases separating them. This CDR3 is CASSQGRGARLQETQYF. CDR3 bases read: TGTGCCAGCAGCCAAGGACGGGGGGCTCGGTTACAAGAGACC. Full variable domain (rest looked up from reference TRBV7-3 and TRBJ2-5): GAGVSQTPSNKVTEKGKYVELRCDPISGHTALYWYRQSLGQGPEFLIYFQGTGAADDSGLPNDRFFAVRPEGSVSTLKIQRTERGDSAVYLCASSQGRGARLQETQYFGPGTRLLVL.

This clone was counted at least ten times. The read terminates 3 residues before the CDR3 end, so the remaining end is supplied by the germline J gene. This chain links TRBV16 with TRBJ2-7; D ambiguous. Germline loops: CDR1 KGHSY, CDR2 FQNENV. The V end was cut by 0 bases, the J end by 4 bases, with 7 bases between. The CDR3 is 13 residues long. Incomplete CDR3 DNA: TGTGCCAGCAGCCAATCAGCTAGTTACGAG. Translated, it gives CASSQSASYE. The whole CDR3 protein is CASSQSASYEQYF.

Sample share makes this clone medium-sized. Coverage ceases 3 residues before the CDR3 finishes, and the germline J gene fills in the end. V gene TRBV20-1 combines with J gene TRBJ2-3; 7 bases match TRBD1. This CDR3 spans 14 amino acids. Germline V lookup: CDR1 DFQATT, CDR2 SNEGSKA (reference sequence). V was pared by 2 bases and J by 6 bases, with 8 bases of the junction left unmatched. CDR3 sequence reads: CSARSTGLTDTQYF. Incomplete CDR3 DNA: TGCAGTGCTAGATCGACAGGGCTTACGGATACG.

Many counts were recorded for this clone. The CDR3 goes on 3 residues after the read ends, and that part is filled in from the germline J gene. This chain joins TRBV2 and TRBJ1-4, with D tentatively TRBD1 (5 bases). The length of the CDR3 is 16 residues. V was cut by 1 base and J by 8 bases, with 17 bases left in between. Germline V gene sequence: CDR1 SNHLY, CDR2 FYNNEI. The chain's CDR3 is CASSEGLTTAPEKLFF. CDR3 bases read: TGTGCCAGCAGTGAAGGTCTGACGACAGCGCCGGAAAAA. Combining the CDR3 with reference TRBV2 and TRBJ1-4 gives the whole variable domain EPEVTQTPSHQVTQMGQEVILRCVPISNHLYFYWYRQILGQKVEFLVSFYNNEISEKSEIFDDQFSVERPDGSNFTLKIRSTKLEDSAMYFCASSEGLTTAPEKLFFGSGTQLSVL.